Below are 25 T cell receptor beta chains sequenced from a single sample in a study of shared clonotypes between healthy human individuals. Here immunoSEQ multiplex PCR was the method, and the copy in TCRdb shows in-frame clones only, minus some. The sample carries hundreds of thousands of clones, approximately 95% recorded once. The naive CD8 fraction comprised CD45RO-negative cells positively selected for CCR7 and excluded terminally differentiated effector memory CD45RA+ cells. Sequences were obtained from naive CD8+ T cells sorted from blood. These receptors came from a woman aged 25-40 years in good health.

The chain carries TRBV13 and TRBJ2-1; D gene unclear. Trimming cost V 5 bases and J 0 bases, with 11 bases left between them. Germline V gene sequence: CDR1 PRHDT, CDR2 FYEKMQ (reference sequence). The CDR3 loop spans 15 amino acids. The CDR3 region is CASSLDLSSYNEQFF. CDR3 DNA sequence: TGTGCCAGCAGCCTCGACTTGAGCTCCTACAATGAGCAGTTCTTC.

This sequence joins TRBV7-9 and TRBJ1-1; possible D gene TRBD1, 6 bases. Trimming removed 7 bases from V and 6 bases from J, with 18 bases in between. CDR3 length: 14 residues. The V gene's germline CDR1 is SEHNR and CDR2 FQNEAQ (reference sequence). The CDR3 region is CASTPGGTYSEAFF. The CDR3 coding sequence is TGTGCCAGCACCCCGGGCGGGACATACTCTGAAGCTTTCTTT.

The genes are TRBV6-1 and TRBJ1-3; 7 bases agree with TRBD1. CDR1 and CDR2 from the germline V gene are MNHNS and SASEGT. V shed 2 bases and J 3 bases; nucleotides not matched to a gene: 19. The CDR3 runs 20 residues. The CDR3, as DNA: TGTGCCAGCAGTGAATATGTCTGGGACAGAGAAGAGGCGAGTGGAAACACCATATATTTT. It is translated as CASSEYVWDREEASGNTIYF.

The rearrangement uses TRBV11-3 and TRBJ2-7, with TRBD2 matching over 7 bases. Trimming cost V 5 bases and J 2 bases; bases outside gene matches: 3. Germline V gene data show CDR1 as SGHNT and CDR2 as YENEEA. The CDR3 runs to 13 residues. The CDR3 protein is CASSLAETYEQYF. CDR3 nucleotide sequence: TGTGCCAGCAGCCTAGCGGAAACCTACGAGCAGTACTTC.

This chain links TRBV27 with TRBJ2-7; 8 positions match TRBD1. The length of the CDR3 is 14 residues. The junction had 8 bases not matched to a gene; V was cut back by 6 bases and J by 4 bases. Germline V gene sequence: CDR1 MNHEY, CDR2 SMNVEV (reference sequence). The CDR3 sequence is CASSRQGKEYEQYF. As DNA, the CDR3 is TGTGCCAGCAGCCGACAGGGGAAGGAGTACGAGCAGTACTTC.

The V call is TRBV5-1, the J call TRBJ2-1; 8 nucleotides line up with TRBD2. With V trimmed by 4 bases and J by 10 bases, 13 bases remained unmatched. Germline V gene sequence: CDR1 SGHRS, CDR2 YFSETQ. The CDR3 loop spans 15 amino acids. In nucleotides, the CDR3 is TGCGCCAGCAGCACCCGACTAGCGTATTCGGACGAGCAGTTCTTC. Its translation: CASSTRLAYSDEQFF.

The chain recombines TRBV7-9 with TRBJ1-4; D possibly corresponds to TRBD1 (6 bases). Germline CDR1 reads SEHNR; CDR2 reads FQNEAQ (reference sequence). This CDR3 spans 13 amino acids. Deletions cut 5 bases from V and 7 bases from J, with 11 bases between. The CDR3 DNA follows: TGTGCCAGCAGCCATGAGGACAGTGAAAAACTGTTTTTT. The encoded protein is CASSHEDSEKLFF.

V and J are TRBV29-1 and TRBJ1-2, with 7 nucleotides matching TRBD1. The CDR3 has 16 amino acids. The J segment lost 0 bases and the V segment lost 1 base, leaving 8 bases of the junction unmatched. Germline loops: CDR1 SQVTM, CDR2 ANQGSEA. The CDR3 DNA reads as TGCAGCGTTGAAGGTTCTTGGGACAGACCTAACTATGGCTACACCTTC. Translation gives CSVEGSWDRPNYGYTF.

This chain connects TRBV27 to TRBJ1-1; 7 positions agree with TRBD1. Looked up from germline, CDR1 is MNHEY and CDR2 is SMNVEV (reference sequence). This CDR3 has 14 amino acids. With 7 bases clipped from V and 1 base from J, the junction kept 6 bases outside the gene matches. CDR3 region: CASKRQGGNTEAFF. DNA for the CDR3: TGTGCCAGCAAGAGACAGGGAGGGAACACTGAAGCTTTCTTT.

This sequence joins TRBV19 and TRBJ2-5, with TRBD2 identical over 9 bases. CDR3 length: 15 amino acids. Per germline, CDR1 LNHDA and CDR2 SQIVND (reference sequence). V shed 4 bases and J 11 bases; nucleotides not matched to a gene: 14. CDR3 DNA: TGTGCCAGTAGTACTACCCCCGGGACTAGCAGAGAGCAGTACTTC. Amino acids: CASSTTPGTSREQYF.

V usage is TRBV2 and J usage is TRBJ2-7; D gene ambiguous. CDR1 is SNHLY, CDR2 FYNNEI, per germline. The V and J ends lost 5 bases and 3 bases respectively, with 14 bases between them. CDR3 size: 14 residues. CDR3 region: CASSLETLDYEQYF. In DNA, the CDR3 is TGTGCCAGCAGTCTGGAGACCCTAGACTACGAGCAGTACTTC.

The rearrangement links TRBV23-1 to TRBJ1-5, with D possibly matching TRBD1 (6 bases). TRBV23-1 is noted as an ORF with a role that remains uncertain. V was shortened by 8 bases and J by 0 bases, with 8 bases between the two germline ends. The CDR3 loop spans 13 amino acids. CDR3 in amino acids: CASAQGSNQPQHF. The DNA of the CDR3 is TGCGCCAGCGCACAGGGTAGCAATCAGCCCCAGCATTTT.

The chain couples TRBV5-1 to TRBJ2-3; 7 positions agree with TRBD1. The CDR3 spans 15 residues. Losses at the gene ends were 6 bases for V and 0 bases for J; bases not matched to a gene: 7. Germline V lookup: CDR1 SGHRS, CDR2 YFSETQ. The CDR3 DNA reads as TGCGCCAGCAAATCCGGGGACAGTAGCACAGATACGCAGTATTTT. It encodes CASKSGDSSTDTQYF.

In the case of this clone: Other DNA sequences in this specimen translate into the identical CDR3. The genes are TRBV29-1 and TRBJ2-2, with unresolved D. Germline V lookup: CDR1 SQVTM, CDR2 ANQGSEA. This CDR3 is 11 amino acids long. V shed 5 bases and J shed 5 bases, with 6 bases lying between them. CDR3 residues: CSVLETGELFF. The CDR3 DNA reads TGCAGCGTTTTAGAAACCGGGGAGCTGTTTTTT.

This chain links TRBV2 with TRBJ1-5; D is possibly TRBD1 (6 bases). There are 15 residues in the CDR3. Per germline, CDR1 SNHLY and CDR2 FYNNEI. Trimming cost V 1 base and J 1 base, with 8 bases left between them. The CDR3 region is CASSEGQASNQPQHF. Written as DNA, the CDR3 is TGTGCCAGCAGTGAAGGACAGGCCAGCAATCAGCCCCAGCATTTT.

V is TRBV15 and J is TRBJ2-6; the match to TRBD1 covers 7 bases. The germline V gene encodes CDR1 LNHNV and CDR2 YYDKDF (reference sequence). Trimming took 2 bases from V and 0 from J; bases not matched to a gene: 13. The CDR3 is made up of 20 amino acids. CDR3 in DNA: TGTGCCACCAGCAGAACCCACTTCGACAGGGAGAGCTCTGGGGCCAACGTCCTGACTTTC. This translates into CATSRTHFDRESSGANVLTF.

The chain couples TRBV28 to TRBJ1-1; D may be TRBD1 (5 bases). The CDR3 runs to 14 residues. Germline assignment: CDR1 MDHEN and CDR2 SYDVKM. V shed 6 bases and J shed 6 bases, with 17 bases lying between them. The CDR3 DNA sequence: TGTGCCAGCAGCCTTGTGGGGGGAGTGGCTGAAGCTTTCTTT. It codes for CASSLVGGVAEAFF. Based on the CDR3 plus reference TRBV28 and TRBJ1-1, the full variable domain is DVKVTQSSRYLVKRTGEKVFLECVQDMDHENMFWYRQDPGLGLRLIYFSYDVKMKEKGDIPEGYSVSREKKERFSLILESASTNQTSMYLCASSLVGGVAEAFFGQGTRLTVV.

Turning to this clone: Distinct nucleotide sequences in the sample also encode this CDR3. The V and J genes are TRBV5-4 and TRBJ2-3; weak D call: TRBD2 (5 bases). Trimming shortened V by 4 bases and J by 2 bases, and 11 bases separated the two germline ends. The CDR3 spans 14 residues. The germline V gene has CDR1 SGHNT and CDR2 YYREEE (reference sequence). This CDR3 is CASSGERSTDTQYF. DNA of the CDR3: TGTGCCAGCAGCGGGGAGCGGTCCACAGATACGCAGTATTTT. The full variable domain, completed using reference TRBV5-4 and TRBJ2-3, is ETGVTQSPTHLIKTRGQQVTLRCSSQSGHNTVSWYQQALGQGPQFIFQYYREEENGRGNFPPRFSGLQFPNYSSELNVNALELDDSALYLCASSGERSTDTQYFGPGTRLTVL.

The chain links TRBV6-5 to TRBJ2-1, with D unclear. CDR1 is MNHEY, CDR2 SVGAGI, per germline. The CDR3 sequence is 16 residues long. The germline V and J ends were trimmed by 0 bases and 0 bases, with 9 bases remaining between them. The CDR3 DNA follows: TGTGCCAGCAGTTACTCGACTCCTTACTCCTACAATGAGCAGTTCTTC. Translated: CASSYSTPYSYNEQFF.

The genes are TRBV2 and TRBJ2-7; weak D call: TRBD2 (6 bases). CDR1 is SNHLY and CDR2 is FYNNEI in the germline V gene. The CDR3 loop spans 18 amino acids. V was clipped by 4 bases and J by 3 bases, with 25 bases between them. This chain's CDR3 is CASSGSTGGEGLGYEQYF. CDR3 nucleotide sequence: TGTGCCAGCAGTGGCTCGACCGGAGGGGAAGGTCTCGGCTACGAGCAGTACTTC.

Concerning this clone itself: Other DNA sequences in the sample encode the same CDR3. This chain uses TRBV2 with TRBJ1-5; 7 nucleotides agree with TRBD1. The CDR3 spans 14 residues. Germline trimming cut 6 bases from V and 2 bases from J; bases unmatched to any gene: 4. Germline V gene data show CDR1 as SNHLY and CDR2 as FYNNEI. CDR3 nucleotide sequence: TGTGCCAGCAGGGCCACAGGGGGCAATCAGCCCCAGCATTTT. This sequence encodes CASRATGGNQPQHF.

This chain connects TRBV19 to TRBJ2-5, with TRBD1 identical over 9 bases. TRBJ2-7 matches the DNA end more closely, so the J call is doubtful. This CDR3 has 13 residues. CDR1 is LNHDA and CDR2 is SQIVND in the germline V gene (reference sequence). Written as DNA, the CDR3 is TGTGCCAGTAGCACCGGGACAGGGCTCGAGCAGTACTTC. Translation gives CASSTGTGLEQYF.

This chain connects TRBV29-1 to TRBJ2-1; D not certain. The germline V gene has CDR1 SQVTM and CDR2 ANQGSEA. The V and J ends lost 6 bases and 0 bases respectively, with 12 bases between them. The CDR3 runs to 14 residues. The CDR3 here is CSVRSARSYNEQFF. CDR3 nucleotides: TGCAGCGTGAGGAGCGCCCGCTCCTACAATGAGCAGTTCTTC.

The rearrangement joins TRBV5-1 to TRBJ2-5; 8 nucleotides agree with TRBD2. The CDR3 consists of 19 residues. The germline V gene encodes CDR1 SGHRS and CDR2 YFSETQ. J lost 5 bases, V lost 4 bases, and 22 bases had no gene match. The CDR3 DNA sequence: TGCGCCAGCAGCCCTGGGAGACTCGGACTAGCCGCCCAGGGGGAGACCCAGTACTTC. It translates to CASSPGRLGLAAQGETQYF.

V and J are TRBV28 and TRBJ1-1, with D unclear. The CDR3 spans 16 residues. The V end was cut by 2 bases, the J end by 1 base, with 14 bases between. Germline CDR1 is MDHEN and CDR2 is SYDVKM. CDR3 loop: CASSLPHLWGNTEAFF. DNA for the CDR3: TGTGCCAGCAGTTTACCCCACCTTTGGGGGAACACTGAAGCTTTCTTT.